The T cell receptor (beta chain) under discussion was sequenced for a study of beta chain features in type 1 diabetes. Overall study: Regarding age, gender and cell yields, patients proved similar to healthy donors.

Of the isolated RNA, all was reverse transcribed, and so the sequenced material was expressed TCRB transcripts. The data were produced by immunoSEQ multiplex PCR, yet TCRdb's version contains in-frame clones alone and is incomplete. The data show 600,000 to 700,000 clones, under 15% seen once. This clone was detected only a few times. Antigen: not known. Sorted cells reached over 95% purity in every population. Study findings and constraints: For Type 1 diabetes patients, all four CD4+ subsets carried TCRB CDR3s that were moderately but significantly shorter. Sequencing used cDNA, and cells with high TCR expression could therefore be over-represented.

What was sequenced was naive CD4+ T cells from blood. This TCR was sampled from a man aged 18 to 30 with type 1 diabetes.

The CDR3 DNA reads TGTGCCAGCTCACCGCCAGGGCAAACCGGGGAGCTGTTTTTT. Amino acids: CASSPPGQTGELFF. The V gene is TRBV18, the J gene TRBJ2-2, with D perhaps matching TRBD1 (5 bases). The V gene's germline CDR1 is KGHSH and CDR2 LQKENI. CDR3 size: 14 residues. Trimming removed 3 bases at V and 5 bases at J, with 10 bases between. Full variable domain (missing parts from reference TRBV18 and TRBJ2-2): NAGVMQNPRHLVRRRGQEARLRCSPMKGHSHVYWYRQLPEEGLKFMVYLQKENIIDESGMPKERFSAEFPKEGPSILRIQQVVRGDSAAYFCASSPPGQTGELFFGEGSRLTVL.